Following are 8 T cell receptor beta chains from one sample sequenced in a study of control samples from healthy donors and cancer patients. Some clones are missing from TCRdb's copy, which holds only in-frame ones; the method was immunoSEQ multiplex PCR. The sample has under 150,000 clones, more than 90% seen once. Sample: blood. The source is a man aged 30 to 45 in good health.

The chain joins TRBV10-2 to TRBJ1-6; maybe TRBD1 (6 bases). This CDR3 is built from 14 residues. The V gene lost 8 bases and the J gene lost 5 bases, with 13 bases spanning the gap. Germline V gene lookup returns CDR1 WSHSY and CDR2 SAAADI. CDR3 DNA: TGCGCCAGCGCAGGGGCTGTCGATAATTCACCCCTCCACTTT. Its translation is CASAGAVDNSPLHF.

V and J are TRBV9 and TRBJ2-7, with 7 bases matching TRBD2. Germline V gene data show CDR1 as SGDLS and CDR2 as YYNGEE. The junction had 9 bases not matched to a gene; V was cut back by 1 base and J by 2 bases. The CDR3 has 16 amino acids. CDR3: CASSVSLAASPYEQYF. The CDR3 DNA reads TGTGCCAGCAGCGTAAGTCTAGCGGCTTCTCCCTACGAGCAGTACTTC.

The V and J genes are TRBV5-8 and TRBJ2-7, with 9 positions matching TRBD2. The CDR3 extends over 15 amino acids. Trimming took 7 bases from V and 5 from J; bases not matched to a gene: 13. Germline V gene data show CDR1 as SGHTS and CDR2 as YDEGEE. CDR3 nucleotides: TGTGCCAGCTCGCGGTCAGGCGGGAGGGACAACGAGCAGTACTTC. It translates to CASSRSGGRDNEQYF.

The rearrangement joins TRBV6-1 to TRBJ2-5; possibly TRBD2 for D (7 bases). Germline V lookup: CDR1 MNHNS, CDR2 SASEGT. The V and J ends lost 3 bases and 3 bases respectively, with 17 bases between them. CDR3 size: 16 residues. The DNA of the CDR3 is TGTGCCAGCAGTGAGATGGGGGGGCACGGGAAAGAGACCCAGTACTTC. Translated, it gives CASSEMGGHGKETQYF.

This chain uses TRBV7-9 with TRBJ2-7; D assignment may be TRBD1 or TRBD2 (6 bases each). Germline V gene sequence: CDR1 SEHNR, CDR2 FQNEAQ (reference sequence). Trimming took off 2 bases at V and 0 bases at J, with 14 bases between the two ends. The CDR3 spans 16 residues. CDR3 in DNA: TGTGCCAGCAGCTTATGGGGGGACAAAGCCTCCTACGAGCAGTACTTC. Translating gives CASSLWGDKASYEQYF.

The chain is built from TRBV5-1 and TRBJ2-5, with 7 bases matching TRBD1. Trimming cost V 5 bases and J 5 bases; bases outside gene matches: 6. CDR1 and CDR2 from the germline V gene are SGHRS and YFSETQ. This CDR3 region has 13 residues. CDR3 nucleotides: TGCGCCAGCAGGTGGGGACAGCCCGAGACCCAGTACTTC. Protein sequence: CASRWGQPETQYF.

V gene TRBV6-6 combines with J gene TRBJ2-3; 8 bases fit TRBD1. CDR1 and CDR2 (germline): MNHNY, SVGAGI (reference sequence). This CDR3 has 14 residues. The V gene end was trimmed by 7 bases and the J gene end by 2 bases; junction bases not matched to a gene: 5. The CDR3 loop reads CASKRTGNTDTQYF. In DNA form, the CDR3 reads TGTGCCAGCAAAAGGACAGGGAACACAGATACGCAGTATTTT.

The genes are TRBV10-3 and TRBJ1-2; D is possibly TRBD1 (6 bases). Germline CDR1 and CDR2: ENHRY and SYGVKD. V was trimmed by 5 bases and J by 3 bases, leaving 19 bases between them. This CDR3 has 16 amino acids. This chain's CDR3 is CAISRRETGADYGYTF. The DNA of the CDR3 is TGTGCCATCAGTCGTAGGGAGACAGGAGCCGACTATGGCTACACCTTC.